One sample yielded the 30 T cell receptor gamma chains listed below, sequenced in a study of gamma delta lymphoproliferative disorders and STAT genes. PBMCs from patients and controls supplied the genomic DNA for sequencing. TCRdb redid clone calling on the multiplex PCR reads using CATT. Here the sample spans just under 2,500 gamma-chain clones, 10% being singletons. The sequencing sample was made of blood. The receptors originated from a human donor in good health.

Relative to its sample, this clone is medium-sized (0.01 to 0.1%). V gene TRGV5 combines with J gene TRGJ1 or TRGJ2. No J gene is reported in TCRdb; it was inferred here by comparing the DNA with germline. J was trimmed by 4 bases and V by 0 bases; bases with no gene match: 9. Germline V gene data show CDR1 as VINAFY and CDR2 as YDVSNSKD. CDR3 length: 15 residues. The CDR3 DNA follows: TGTGCCACCTGGGACAGGCCGCATACATATTATAAGAAACTCTTT. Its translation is CATWDRPHTYYKKLF.

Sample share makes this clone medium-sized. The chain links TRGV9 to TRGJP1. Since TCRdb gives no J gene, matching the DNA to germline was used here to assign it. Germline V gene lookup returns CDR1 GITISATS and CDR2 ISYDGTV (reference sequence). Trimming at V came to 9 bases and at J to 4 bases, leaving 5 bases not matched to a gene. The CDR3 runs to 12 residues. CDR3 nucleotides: TGTGCCTTGCCGCACACTGGTTGGTTCAAGATATTT. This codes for CALPHTGWFKIF.

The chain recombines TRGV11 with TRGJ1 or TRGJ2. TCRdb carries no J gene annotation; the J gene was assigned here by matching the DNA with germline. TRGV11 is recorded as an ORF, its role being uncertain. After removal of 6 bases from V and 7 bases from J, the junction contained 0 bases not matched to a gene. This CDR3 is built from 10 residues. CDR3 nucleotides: TGTGCCTGCTGGATTTATAAGAAACTCTTT. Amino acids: CACWIYKKLF.

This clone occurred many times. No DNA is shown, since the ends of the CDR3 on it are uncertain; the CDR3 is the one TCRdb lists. CDR3 loop: CTTVPAGLGIYSSDWIKTF. Here the V gene is TRGV11, but the J gene went uncalled. TRGV11 is an ORF, with its function uncertain. The CDR3 length is 19 residues, termini included.

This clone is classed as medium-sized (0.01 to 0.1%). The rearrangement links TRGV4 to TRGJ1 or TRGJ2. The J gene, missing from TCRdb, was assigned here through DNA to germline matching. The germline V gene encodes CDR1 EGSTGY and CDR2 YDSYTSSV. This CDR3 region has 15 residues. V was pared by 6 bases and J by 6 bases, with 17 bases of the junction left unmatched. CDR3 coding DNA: TGTGCCACCTGGATACCACTATTCAGGAGTTATAAGAAACTCTTT. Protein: CATWIPLFRSYKKLF.

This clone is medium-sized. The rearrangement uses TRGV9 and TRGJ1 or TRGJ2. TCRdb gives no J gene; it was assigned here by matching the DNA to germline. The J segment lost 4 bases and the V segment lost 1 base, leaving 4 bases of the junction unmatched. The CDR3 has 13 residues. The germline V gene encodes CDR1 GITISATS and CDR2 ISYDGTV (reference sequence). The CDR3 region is CALWEVPYYKKLF. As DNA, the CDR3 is TGTGCCTTGTGGGAGGTCCCCTATTATAAGAAACTCTTT.

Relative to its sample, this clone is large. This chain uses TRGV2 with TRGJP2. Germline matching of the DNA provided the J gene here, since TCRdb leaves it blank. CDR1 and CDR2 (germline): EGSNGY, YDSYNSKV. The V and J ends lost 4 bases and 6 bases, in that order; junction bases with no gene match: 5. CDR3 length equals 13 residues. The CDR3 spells CATWEGCDWIKTF. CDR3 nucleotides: TGTGCCACCTGGGAAGGGTGTGATTGGATCAAGACGTTT.

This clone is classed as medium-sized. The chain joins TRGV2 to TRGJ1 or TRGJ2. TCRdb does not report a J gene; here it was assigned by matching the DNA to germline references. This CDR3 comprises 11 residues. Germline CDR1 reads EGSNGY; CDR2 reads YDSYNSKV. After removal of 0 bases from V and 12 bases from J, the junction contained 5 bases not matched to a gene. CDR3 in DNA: TGTGCCACCTGGGACGGGCTCGGGAAACTCTTT. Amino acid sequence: CATWDGLGKLF.

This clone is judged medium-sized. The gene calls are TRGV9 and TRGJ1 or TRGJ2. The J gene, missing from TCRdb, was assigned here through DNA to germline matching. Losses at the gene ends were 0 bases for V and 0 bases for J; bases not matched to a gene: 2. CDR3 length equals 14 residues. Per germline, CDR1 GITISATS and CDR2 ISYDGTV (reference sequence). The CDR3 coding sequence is TGTGCCTTGTGGGAGGTGGTGAATTATTATAAGAAACTCTTT. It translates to CALWEVVNYYKKLF.

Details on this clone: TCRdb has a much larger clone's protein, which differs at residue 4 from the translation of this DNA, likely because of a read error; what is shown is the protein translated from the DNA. The CDR3 sequence: CATRDVNNYYKKLF. Here the CDR3 DNA reads TGTGCCACCCGGGACGTCAACAATTATTATAAGAAACTCTTT. V is TRGV2 and J is TRGJ1 or TRGJ2. TCRdb leaves out the J gene; it was filled in here by matching the DNA to germline. The CDR3 loop spans 14 amino acids. Per the germline V gene, CDR1 is EGSNGY and CDR2 is YDSYNSKV.

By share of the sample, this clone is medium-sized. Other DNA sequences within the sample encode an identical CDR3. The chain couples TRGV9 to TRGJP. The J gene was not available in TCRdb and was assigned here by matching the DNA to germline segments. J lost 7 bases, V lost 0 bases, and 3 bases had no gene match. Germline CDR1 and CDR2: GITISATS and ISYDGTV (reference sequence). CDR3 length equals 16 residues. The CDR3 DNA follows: TGTGCCTTGTGGGAGGTGAAGGAGTTGGGCAAAAAAATCAAGGTATTT. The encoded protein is CALWEVKELGKKIKVF.

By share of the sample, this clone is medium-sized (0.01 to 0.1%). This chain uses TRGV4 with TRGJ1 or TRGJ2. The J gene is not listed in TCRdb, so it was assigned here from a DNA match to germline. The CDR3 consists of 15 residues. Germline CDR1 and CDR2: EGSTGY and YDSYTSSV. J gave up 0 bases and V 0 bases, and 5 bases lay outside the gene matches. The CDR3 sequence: CATWDGPPNYYKKLF. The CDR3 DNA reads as TGTGCCACCTGGGATGGGCCCCCGAATTATTATAAGAAACTCTTT.

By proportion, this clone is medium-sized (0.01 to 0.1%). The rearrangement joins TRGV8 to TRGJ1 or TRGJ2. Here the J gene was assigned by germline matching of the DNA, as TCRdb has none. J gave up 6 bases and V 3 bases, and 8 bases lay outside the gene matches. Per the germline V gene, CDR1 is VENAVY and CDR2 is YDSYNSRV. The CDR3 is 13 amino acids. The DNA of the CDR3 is TGTGCCACCTGGGATCCGGTTGGTTATAAGAAACTCTTT. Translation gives CATWDPVGYKKLF.

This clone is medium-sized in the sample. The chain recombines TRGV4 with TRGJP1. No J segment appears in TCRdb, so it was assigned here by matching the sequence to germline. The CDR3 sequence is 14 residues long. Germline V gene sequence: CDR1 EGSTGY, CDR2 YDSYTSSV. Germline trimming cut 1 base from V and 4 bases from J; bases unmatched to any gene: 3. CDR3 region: CATWDGGTGWFKIF. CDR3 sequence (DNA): TGTGCCACCTGGGATGGAGGCACTGGTTGGTTCAAGATATTT.

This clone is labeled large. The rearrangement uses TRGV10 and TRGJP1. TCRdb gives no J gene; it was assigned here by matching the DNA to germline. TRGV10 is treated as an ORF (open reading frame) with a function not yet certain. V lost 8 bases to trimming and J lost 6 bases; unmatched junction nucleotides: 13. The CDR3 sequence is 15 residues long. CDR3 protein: CAAWDYFGAGWFKIF. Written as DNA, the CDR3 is TGTGCTGCGTGGGATTATTTTGGGGCTGGTTGGTTCAAGATATTT.

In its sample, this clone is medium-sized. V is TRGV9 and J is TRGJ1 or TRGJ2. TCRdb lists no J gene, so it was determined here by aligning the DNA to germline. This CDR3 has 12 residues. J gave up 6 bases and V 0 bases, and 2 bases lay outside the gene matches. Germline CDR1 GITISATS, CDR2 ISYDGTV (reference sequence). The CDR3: CALWEVSYKKLF. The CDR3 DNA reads TGTGCCTTGTGGGAGGTGTCTTATAAGAAACTCTTT.

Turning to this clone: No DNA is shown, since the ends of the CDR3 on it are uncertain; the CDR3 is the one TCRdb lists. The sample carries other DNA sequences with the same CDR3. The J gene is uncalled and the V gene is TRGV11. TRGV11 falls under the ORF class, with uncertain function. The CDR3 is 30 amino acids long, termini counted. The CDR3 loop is CACVAGVLGLKIPKYNKIIIRNSLAVEQHF.

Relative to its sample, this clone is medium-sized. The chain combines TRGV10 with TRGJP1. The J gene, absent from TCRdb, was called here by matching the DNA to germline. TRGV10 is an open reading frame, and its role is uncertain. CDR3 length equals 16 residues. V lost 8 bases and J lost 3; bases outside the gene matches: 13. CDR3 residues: CAAWDLLLPTGWFKIF. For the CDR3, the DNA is TGTGCTGCGTGGGATTTGCTCCTTCCCACTGGTTGGTTCAAGATATTT.

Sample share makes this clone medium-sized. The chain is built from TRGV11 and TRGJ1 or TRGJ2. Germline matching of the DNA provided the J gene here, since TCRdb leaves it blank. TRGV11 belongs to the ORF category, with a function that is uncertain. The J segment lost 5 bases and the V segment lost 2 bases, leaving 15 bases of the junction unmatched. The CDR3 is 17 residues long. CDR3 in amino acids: CACWIRPKEDSDYKKLF. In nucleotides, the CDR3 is TGTGCCTGCTGGATTAGGCCCAAAGAAGATTCAGATTATAAGAAACTCTTT.

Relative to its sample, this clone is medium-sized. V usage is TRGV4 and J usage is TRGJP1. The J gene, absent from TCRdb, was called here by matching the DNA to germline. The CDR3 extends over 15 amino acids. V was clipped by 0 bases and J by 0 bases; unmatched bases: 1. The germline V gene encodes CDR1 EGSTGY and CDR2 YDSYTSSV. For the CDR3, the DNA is TGTGCCACCTGGGATGGGGATACCACTGGTTGGTTCAAGATATTT. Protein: CATWDGDTTGWFKIF.

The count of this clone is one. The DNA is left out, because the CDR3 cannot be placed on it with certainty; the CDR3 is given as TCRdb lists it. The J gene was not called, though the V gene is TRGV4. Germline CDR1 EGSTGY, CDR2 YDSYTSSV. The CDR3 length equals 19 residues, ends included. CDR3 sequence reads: CATWVLRSIRNSLAVEQHF.

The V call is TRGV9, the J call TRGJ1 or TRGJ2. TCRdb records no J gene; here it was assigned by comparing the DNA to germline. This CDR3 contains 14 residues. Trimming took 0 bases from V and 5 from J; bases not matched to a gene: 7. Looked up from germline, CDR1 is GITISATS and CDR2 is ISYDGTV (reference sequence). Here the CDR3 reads CALWEVHVNYKKLF. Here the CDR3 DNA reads TGTGCCTTGTGGGAGGTGCATGTTAATTATAAGAAACTCTTT.

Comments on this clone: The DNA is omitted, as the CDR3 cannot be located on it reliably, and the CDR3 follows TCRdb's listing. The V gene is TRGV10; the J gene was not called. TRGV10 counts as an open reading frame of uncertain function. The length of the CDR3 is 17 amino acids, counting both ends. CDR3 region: CAPPRIIRNSLAVEQHF.

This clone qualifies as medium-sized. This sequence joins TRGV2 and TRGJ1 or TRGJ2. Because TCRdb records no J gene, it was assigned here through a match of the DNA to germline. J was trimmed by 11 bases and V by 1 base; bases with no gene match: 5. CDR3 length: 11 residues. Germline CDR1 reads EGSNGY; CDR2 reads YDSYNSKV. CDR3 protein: CATWDGLEKLF. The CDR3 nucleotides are TGTGCCACCTGGGACGGTTTGGAGAAACTCTTT.

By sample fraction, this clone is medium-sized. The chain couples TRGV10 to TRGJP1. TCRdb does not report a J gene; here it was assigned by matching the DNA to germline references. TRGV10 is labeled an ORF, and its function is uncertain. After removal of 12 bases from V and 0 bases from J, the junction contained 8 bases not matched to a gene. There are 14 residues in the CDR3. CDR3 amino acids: CAATNYTTGWFKIF. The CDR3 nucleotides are TGTGCTGCCACGAATTATACCACTGGTTGGTTCAAGATATTT.

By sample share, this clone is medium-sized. The CDR3 coding sequence is TGTGCCACCTGGGACTGCACGAATTATTATAAGAAACTCTTT. It is translated as CATWDCTNYYKKLF. V is TRGV3 and J is TRGJ1 or TRGJ2. The J gene, missing from TCRdb, was assigned here through DNA to germline matching. The CDR3 has 14 amino acids. Germline-derived CDR1 and CDR2 are VTNTFY and YDVSTARD (reference sequence). V lost 3 bases and J lost 0; bases outside the gene matches: 5.

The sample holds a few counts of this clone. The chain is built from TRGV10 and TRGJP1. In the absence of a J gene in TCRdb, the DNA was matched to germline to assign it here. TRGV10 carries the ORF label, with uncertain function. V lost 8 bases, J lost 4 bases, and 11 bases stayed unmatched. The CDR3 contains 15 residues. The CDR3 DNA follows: TGTGCTGCGTGGGAACACCCCTTCACTGGTTGGTTCAAGATATTT. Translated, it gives CAAWEHPFTGWFKIF.

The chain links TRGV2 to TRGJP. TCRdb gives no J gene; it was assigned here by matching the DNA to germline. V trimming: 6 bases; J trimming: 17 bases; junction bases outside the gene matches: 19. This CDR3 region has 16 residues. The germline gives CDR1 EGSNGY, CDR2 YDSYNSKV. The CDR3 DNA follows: TGTGCCACCTGGTGGGGGAAAAGAGTTGGGCAAAAAATCAAGGTATTT. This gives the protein CATWWGKRVGQKIKVF.

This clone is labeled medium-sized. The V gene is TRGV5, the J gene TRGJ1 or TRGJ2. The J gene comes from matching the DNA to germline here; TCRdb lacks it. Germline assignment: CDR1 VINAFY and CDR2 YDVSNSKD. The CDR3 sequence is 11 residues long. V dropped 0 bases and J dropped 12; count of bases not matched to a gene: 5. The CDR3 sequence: CATWDRRAKLF. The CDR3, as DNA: TGTGCCACCTGGGACAGGCGGGCGAAACTCTTT.

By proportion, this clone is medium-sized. This chain's CDR3 is CATWDISHYKKLF. CDR3 bases: TGTGCCACCTGGGACATTTCCCATTATAAGAAACTCTTT. The rearrangement uses TRGV5 and TRGJ1 or TRGJ2. TCRdb records no J gene; here it was assigned by comparing the DNA to germline. The CDR3 runs to 13 residues. The ends lost 2 bases at V and 5 bases at J; junction bases unmatched: 6. Germline V gene sequence: CDR1 VINAFY, CDR2 YDVSNSKD.